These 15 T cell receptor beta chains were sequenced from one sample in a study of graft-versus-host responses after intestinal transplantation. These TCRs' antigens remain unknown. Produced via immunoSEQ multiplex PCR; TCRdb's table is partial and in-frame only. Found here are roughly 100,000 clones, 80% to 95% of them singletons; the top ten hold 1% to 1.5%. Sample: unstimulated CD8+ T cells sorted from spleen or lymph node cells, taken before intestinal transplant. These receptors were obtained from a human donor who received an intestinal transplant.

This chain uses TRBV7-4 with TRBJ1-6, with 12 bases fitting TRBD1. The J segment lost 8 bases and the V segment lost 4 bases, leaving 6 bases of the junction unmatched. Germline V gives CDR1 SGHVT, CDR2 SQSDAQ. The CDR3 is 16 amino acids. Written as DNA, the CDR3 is TGTGCCAGCAGCTGTTCCGGGACAGGGGGCTATTCACCCCTCCACTTT. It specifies CASSCSGTGGYSPLHF.

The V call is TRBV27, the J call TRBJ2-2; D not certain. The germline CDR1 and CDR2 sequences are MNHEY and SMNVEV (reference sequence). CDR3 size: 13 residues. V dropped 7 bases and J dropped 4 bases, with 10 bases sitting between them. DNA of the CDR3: TGTGCCAGCACCCCCGCCGGCACCGGGGAGCTGTTTTTT. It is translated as CASTPAGTGELFF.

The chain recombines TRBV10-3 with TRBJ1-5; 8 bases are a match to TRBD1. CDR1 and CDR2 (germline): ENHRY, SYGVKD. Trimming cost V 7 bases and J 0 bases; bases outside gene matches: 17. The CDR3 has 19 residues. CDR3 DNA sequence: TGTGCCATCACTTTACCGACAGGGGCCGTTCTCTATAGCAATCAGCCCCAGCATTTT. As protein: CAITLPTGAVLYSNQPQHF.

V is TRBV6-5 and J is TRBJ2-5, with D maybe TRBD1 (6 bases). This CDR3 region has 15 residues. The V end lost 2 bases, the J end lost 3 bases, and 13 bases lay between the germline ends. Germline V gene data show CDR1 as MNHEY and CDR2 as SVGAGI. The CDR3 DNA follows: TGTGCCAGCAGTTACACAGGGTCACCTAAAGAGACCCAGTACTTC. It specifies CASSYTGSPKETQYF.

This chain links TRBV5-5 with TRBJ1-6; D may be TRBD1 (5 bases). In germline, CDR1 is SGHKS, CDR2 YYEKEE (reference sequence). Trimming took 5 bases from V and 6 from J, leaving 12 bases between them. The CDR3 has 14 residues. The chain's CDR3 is CASRETDFNSPLHF. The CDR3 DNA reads TGTGCCAGCAGGGAGACAGACTTTAATTCACCCCTCCACTTT.

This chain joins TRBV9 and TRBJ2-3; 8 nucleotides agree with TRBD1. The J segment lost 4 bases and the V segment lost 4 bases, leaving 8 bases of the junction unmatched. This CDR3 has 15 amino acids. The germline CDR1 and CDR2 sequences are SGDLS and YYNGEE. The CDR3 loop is CASSTLQGVADTQYF. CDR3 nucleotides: TGTGCCAGCAGCACCCTACAGGGGGTAGCAGATACGCAGTATTTT.

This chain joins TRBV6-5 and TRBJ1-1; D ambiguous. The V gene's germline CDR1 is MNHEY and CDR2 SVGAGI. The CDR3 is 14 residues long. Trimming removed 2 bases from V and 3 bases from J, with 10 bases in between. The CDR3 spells CASSYGELDTEAFF. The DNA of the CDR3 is TGTGCCAGCAGTTACGGGGAACTTGACACTGAAGCTTTCTTT.

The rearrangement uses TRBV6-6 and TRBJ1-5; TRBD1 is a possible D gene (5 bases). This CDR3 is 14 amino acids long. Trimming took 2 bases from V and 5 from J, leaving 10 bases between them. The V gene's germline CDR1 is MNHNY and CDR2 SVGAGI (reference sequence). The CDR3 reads CASSYGRGDQPQHF. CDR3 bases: TGTGCCAGCAGTTACGGGAGGGGTGATCAGCCCCAGCATTTT.

The CDR3 loop reads CASSSRPGELFF. The CDR3 nucleotides read TGTGCCAGCAGCTCGCGGCCCGGGGAGCTGTTTTTT. V and J are TRBV7-9 and TRBJ2-2; D gene ambiguous. There are 12 residues in the CDR3. Germline CDR1 is SEHNR and CDR2 is FQNEAQ (reference sequence). V was clipped by 4 bases and J by 6 bases, with 6 bases between them. The full variable domain, with the rest looked up from reference TRBV7-9 and TRBJ2-2, is DTGVSQNPRHKITKRGQNVTFRCDPISEHNRLYWYRQTLGQGPEFLTYFQNEAQLEKSRLLSDRFSAERPKGSFSTLEIQRTEQGDSAMYLCASSSRPGELFFGEGSRLTVL.

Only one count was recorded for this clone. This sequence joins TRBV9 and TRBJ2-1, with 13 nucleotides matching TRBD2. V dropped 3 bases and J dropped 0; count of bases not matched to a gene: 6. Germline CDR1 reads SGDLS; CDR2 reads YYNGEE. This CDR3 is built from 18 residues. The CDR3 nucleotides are TGTGCCAGCAGCGGCGGGACTAGCGGGGTAAGCTCCTACAATGAGCAGTTCTTC. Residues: CASSGGTSGVSSYNEQFF.

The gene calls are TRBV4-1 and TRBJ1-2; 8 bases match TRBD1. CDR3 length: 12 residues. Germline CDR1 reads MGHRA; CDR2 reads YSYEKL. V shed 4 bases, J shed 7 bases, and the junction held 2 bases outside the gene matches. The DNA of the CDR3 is TGCGCCAGCAGCCCAGGGGGCTCTGGCTACACCTTC. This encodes CASSPGGSGYTF.

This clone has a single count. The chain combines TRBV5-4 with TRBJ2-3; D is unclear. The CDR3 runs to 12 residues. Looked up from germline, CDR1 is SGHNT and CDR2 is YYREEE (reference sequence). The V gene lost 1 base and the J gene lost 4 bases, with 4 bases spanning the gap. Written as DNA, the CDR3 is TGTGCCAGCAGCTTGAAGTCAGATACGCAGTATTTT. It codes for CASSLKSDTQYF.

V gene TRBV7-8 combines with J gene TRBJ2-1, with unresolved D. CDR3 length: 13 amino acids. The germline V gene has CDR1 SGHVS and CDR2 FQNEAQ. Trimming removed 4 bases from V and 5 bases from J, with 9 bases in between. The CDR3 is CASSSGWDNEQFF. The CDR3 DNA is TGTGCCAGCAGCTCGGGCTGGGACAATGAGCAGTTCTTC.

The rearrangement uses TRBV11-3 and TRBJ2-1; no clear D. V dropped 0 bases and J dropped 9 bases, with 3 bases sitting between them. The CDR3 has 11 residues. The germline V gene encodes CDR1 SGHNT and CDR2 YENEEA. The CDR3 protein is CASSLDGEQFF. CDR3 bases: TGTGCCAGCAGCTTAGATGGTGAGCAGTTCTTC.

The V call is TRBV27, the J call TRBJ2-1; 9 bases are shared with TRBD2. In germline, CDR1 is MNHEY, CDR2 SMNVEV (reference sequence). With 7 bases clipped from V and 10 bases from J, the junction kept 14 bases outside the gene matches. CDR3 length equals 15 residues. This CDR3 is CASKASAGGLWEQFF. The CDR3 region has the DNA TGTGCCAGCAAAGCGTCCGCGGGGGGGCTGTGGGAGCAGTTCTTC.